This record concerns one T cell receptor beta chain sequence. What it recognizes is unknown. MiXCR was run by TCRdb on the RT-PCR reads, yielding one entry per CDR3 protein. This sample has some 500,000 distinct CDR3 sequences; 10% to 15% occur once, and the top ten carry roughly 13%. The record originates from a study of response to subunit inactivated influenza vaccine. Whole-study results and caveats: Only a handful of new T cells, the authors suggested, are recruited with each seasonal influenza vaccination.

The CDR3 contains 14 residues. V lost 1 base and J 7 bases, leaving 11 bases between the germline ends. Germline CDR1 SEHNR, CDR2 FQNEAQ (reference sequence). This TCR came from a man between 50 and 59 years old who received an inactivated influenza vaccine. The source was PBMCs from blood, collected about 40 days after vaccination. The V call is TRBV7-9, the J call TRBJ2-1, with D possibly being TRBD1 (5 bases). The CDR3 spells CASSLVGVNNEQFF. As DNA, the CDR3 is TGTGCCAGCAGCTTAGTAGGGGTAAATAATGAGCAGTTCTTC.